One sample yielded the 6 T cell receptor beta chains listed below, sequenced in a study of T-cell memory formation after mild COVID-19. Each CDR3 protein gets one entry after TCRdb re-called the 5' RACE reads with MiXCR. Of around 510,000 distinct CDR3 sequences in the sample, about 20% were seen once. Sequencing used PBMCs or a T cell subset sorted from them (not recorded which). The receptors come from an adult woman who had mild COVID-19 (a few samples of this study predate the infection). Cell type and time point are not known.

This clonotype was recorded many times. J is TRBJ2-1 and V is TRBV5-1, with 9 bases fitting TRBD1. Germline loops: CDR1 SGHRS, CDR2 YFSETQ. The junction had 3 bases not matched to a gene; V was cut back by 3 bases and J by 2 bases. The CDR3 totals 15 residues. Here the CDR3 reads CASSSGQGPYNEQFF. CDR3 in DNA: TGCGCCAGCAGCTCGGGACAGGGACCCTACAATGAGCAGTTCTTC.

This rearrangement joins TRBV2 to TRBJ1-3; D perhaps matches TRBD1 (6 bases). The CDR3 has 15 amino acids. Germline CDR1 and CDR2: SNHLY and FYNNEI. Between the trimmed V and J ends, which lost 5 bases and 2 bases, there was a span of 13 bases. CDR3 in DNA: TGTGCCAGCAGTAGACCACAGGGAACTGGAAACACCATATATTTT. Translated: CASSRPQGTGNTIYF.

This clonotype showed up just a few times. This chain links TRBV20-1 with TRBJ1-4; TRBD1 might be the D (5 bases). Germline CDR1 reads DFQATT; CDR2 reads SNEGSKA (reference sequence). CDR3 length: 14 amino acids. With 3 bases removed from V and 7 bases from J, the gap between germline ends came to 15 bases. DNA for the CDR3: TGCAGTGCTAGGGTTCCAGGGTATGGTGAAAAACTGTTTTTT. It specifies CSARVPGYGEKLFF.

The chain has TRBV5-5 and TRBJ1-1, with a tentative D call TRBD1 (5 bases). Trimming shortened V by 5 bases and J by 0 bases, and 8 bases separated the two germline ends. This CDR3 region has 13 residues. CDR1 is SGHKS, CDR2 YYEKEE, per germline (reference sequence). The CDR3 reads CASRRGLNTEAFF. The CDR3, as DNA: TGTGCCAGCAGAAGGGGATTGAACACTGAAGCTTTCTTT.

This clonotype has a handful of counts. The V and J genes are TRBV3-1 and TRBJ2-7; TRBD1 matches 7 bases. Germline-derived CDR1 and CDR2 are LGHDT and YNNKEL (reference sequence). V gave up 6 bases and J gave up 1 base; unmatched junction bases: 6. This CDR3 is 14 amino acids long. The CDR3 DNA reads TGTGCCAGCAGTGATGGGACAGCATCCTACGAGCAGTACTTC. Encoded protein: CASSDGTASYEQYF.

The chain is built from TRBV5-1 and TRBJ2-3; D is undetermined. The germline gives CDR1 SGHRS, CDR2 YFSETQ. The CDR3 has 13 amino acids. V dropped 2 bases and J dropped 6 bases, with 10 bases sitting between them. CDR3 DNA sequence: TGCGCCAGCAGCTTTGATCTGACGGATACGCAGTATTTT. As protein: CASSFDLTDTQYF. Complete variable domain (other parts from reference TRBV5-1 and TRBJ2-3): KAGVTQTPRYLIKTRGQQVTLSCSPISGHRSVSWYQQTPGQGLQFLFEYFSETQRNKGNFPGRFSGRQFSNSRSEMNVSTLELGDSALYLCASSFDLTDTQYFGPGTRLTVL.